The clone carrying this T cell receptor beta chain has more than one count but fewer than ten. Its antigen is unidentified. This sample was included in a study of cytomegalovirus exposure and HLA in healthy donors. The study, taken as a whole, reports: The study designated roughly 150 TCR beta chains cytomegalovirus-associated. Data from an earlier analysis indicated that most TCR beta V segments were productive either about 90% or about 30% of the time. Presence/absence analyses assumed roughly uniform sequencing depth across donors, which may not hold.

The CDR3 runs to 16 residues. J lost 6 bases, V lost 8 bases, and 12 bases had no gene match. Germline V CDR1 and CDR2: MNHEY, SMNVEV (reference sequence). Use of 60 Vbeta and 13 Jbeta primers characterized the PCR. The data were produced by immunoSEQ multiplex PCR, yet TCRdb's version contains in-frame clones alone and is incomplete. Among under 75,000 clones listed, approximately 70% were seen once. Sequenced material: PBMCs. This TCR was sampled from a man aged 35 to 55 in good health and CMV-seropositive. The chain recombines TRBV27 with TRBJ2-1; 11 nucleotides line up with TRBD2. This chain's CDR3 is CASGYWGGTSGNEQFF. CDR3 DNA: TGTGCCAGCGGGTATTGGGGCGGGACTAGCGGCAATGAGCAGTTCTTC.